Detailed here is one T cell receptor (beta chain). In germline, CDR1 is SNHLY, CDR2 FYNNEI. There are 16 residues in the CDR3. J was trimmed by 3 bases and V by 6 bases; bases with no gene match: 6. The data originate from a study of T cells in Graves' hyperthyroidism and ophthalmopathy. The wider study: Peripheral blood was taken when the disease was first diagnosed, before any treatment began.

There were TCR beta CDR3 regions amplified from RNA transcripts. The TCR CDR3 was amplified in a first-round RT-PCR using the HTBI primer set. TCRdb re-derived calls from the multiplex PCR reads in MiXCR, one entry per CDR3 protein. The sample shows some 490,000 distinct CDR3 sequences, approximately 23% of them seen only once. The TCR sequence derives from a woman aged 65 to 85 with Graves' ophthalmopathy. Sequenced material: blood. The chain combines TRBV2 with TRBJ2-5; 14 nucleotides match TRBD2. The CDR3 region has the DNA TGTGCCAGCAGGGGGACTAGCGGGAGAGTTAAAGAGACCCAGTACTTC. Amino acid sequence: CASRGTSGRVKETQYF. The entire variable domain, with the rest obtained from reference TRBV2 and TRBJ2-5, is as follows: EPEVTQTPSHQVTQMGQEVILRCVPISNHLYFYWYRQILGQKVEFLVSFYNNEISEKSEIFDDQFSVERPDGSNFTLKIRSTKLEDSAMYFCASRGTSGRVKETQYFGPGTRLLVL.